This TCR beta chain was identified in a study of response to subunit inactivated influenza vaccine. Points from the study as a whole: Authors proposed each seasonal influenza vaccination draws in few new T cells.

TCRdb reprocessed the RT-PCR reads with MiXCR, giving one entry per CDR3 protein. The data show roughly 780,000 distinct CDR3 sequences, with 18% seen just once and 11% held by the top ten. About this clonotype: The antigen remains unidentified.

Germline values: CDR1 DFQATT, CDR2 SNEGSKA (reference sequence). The CDR3 has 13 amino acids. V lost 7 bases to trimming and J lost 2 bases; unmatched junction nucleotides: 7. The origin of this receptor is a man in his fifties or sixties who received an inactivated influenza vaccine. Sequenced here: PBMCs from blood, sampled around 5 days after vaccination. The V gene is TRBV20-1, the J gene TRBJ2-5; TRBD1 aligns across 7 bases. The CDR3 DNA reads as TGCAGTGGTTTAGGGGGCTTGCAAGAGACCCAGTACTTC. Encoded protein: CSGLGGLQETQYF.